The rows below give T cell receptor beta chains drawn from one sample of a study of CD8+CD57+ T cells in acquired aplastic anemia. In TCRdb, the reads were re-called with MiXCR into one record per CDR3 protein. Of 400,000 to 500,000 distinct CDR3 sequences in the sample, 65% to 80% are singletons; the top ten hold 4%. The specimen was sorted CD4+, CD8+, or CD8+CD57+ T cells (not recorded which) from PBMCs. These receptors were obtained from a human donor in good health, serving as a control. Each CDR3 is given with its conserved first and last residue. D genes are given only for firm matches. Size is stated for part of the rows, as once, few or many counts, or as a class when the clone is expanded.

v_gene	d_gene	abundance	j_gene	CDR3aa	CDR3nt
TRBV24-1	-	few	TRBJ2-1	CATSDRGRASYNEQFF	TGTGCCACCAGTGATAGAGGGAGAGCGTCCTACAATGAGCAGTTCTTC
TRBV5-1	TRBD1	-	TRBJ1-6	CASSSQGSAPLHF	TGTGCCAGCAGCTCACAGGGGAGTGCACCCCTCCACTTT
TRBV15	TRBD2	-	TRBJ2-7	CATSKRGGTYEQYF	TGTGCCACCAGCAAACGGGGGGGGACCTACGAGCAGTACTTC
TRBV19	-	-	TRBJ1-3	CARAQGPSGGTIYF	TGTGCCAGGGCACAGGGCCCGTCTGGAGGGACCATATATTTT
TRBV5-1	TRBD1	-	TRBJ1-1	CASSAGTANDEAFF	TGCGCCAGCAGCGCCGGGACAGCAAATGATGAAGCTTTCTTT
TRBV7-2	-	-	TRBJ2-4	CASSQSRQLEVIQYF	TGTGCCAGCAGCCAAAGCCGACAGCTGGAGGTCATTCAGTACTTC
TRBV20-1	TRBD2	-	TRBJ2-1	CSADRLAGTGVNEQFF	TGCAGTGCTGACAGACTAGCGGGGACAGGAGTCAATGAGCAGTTCTTC
TRBV20-1	TRBD2	-	TRBJ2-7	CSARSGLAGGSYEQCF	TGCAGTGCTAGGTCCGGACTAGCGGGGGGGTCATACGAGCAGTGCTTC
TRBV27	TRBD2	-	TRBJ2-3	CASSSRGVSTDTQYF	TGTGCCAGCAGTTCGCGGGGGGTCAGCACAGATACGCAGTATTTT
TRBV11-2	TRBD1	many	TRBJ1-5	CASSLTGFNQPQHF	TGTGCCAGCAGCTTGACAGGGTTCAATCAGCCCCAGCATTTT
TRBV20-1	-	-	TRBJ2-7	CSARQRSSYEQYF	TGCAGTGCTAGACAGCGTAGCTCCTACGAGCAGTACTTC
TRBV7-2	-	-	TRBJ1-6	CASSFGSRVTESFNSPLHF	TGTGCCAGCAGCTTCGGCTCTCGGGTCACTGAATCTTTCAATTCACCCCTCCACTTT
TRBV20-1	TRBD1	-	TRBJ1-2	CSARARVTGAF	TGCAGTGCTAGAGCTCGGGTGACAGGGGCCTTC
TRBV12-3/TRBV12-4	-	-	TRBJ1-5	CASNSDSNQPQHF	TGTGCCAGCAACTCAGATAGCAATCAGCCCCAGCATTTT
TRBV15	-	-	TRBJ2-7	CATSREGHEQYF	TGTGCCACCAGCAGGGAAGGCCACGAGCAGTACTTC
TRBV6-5	-	-	TRBJ1-2	CASRQEANYGYTF	TGTGCCAGCAGACAAGAAGCTAACTATGGCTACACCTTC
TRBV12-3/TRBV12-4	-	-	TRBJ1-1	CASTKATGPYTEAFF	TGCGCCAGCACCAAGGCCACAGGGCCGTACACTGAAGCTTTCTTT
TRBV7-2	-	-	TRBJ1-5	CAISFDLGGGQHF	TGTGCCATCAGCTTCGATTTGGGGGGCGGGCAGCATTTT
TRBV3-1	-	-	TRBJ2-2	CASSRQGPQGCANTGELFF	TGTGCCAGCAGCCGCCAGGGTCCCCAGGGCTGTGCGAACACCGGGGAGCTGTTTTTT
TRBV9	-	-	TRBJ1-1	CASSLEVASAEAFF	TGTGCCAGCAGCTTAGAGGTTGCAAGCGCTGAAGCTTTCTTT
TRBV9	TRBD2	few	TRBJ2-5	CASSGGAAGGYQETQYF	TGTGCCAGCAGTGGGGGGGCCGCGGGGGGGTACCAAGAGACCCAGTACTTC
TRBV7-3	-	-	TRBJ1-5	CASSLGGANVLTFF	TGTGCCAGCAGCCTCGGAGGGGCCAACGTCCTGACTTTCTTT
TRBV14	TRBD2	-	TRBJ2-3	CASSQASGIGWDTQYF	TGTGCCAGCAGCCAAGCCAGCGGGATTGGTTGGGATACGCAGTATTTT
TRBV7-9	-	-	TRBJ2-3	CASSRARRTDEQYF	TGTGCCAGCAGCCGGGCCAGGAGGACAGATGAGCAGTATTTT
TRBV7-8	-	-	TRBJ2-3	CASSLAGGADADTQYF	TGTGCCAGCAGTTTAGCTGGCGGGGCCGACGCAGATACGCAGTATTTT
TRBV15	-	-	TRBJ1-1	CASSRGQGNTGDFF	TGTGCCAGCAGTAGAGGGCAGGGGAACACTGGGGATTTCTTT
TRBV9	-	-	TRBJ2-5	CASSLVASSGATQYF	TGTGCCAGCAGCTTAGTCGCGTCGAGCGGTGCGACCCAGTACTTC
TRBV7-2	-	once	TRBJ1-1	CASSVVQGIYGYTF	TGTGCCAGCAGCGTAGTACAGGGCATCTATGGCTACACCTTT
TRBV7-9	-	-	TRBJ2-2	CASSSRFGAPRQLFF	TGTGCCAGCAGCTCTCGGTTCGGGGCACCCCGCCAGCTGTTTTTT
TRBV7-2	-	-	TRBJ1-2	CASSAELAGSYTF	TGTGCCAGCAGCGCCGAACTGGCGGGAAGCTACACCTTC
TRBV5-4	TRBD1	few	TRBJ1-1	CASSYRQGDDVEAFF	TGTGCCAGCAGCTATAGACAGGGGGATGATGTTGAAGCTTTCTTT
TRBV6-2/TRBV6-3	-	many	TRBJ2-2	CASSYGDVNTGELFF	TGTGCCAGCAGTTACGGGGACGTGAACACCGGGGAGCTGTTTTTT
TRBV5-1	TRBD1	-	TRBJ1-6	CASSSGTGRNSPLHF	TGCGCCAGCAGCTCCGGGACAGGGAGAAATTCACCCCTCCACTTT
TRBV7-2	-	-	TRBJ2-7	CASSLGYGEYF	TGTGCCAGCAGCTTAGGTTACGGGGAGTACTTC
TRBV15	TRBD1	-	TRBJ2-7	CAASSAGTVEQYF	TGTGCCGCCAGCAGCGCCGGGACAGTCGAGCAGTACTTC
TRBV24-1	-	-	TRBJ1-4	CASANPAGKLFF	TGTGCCAGCGCTAATCCCGCCGGAAAGCTGTTTTTT
TRBV30	-	-	TRBJ1-4	CAWSVLGGGAEGKLFF	TGTGCCTGGAGTGTACTGGGGGGGGGCGCAGAGGGAAAACTGTTTTTT
TRBV9	-	-	TRBJ2-7	CASSPPVAVWVHYF	TGTGCCAGCAGCCCCCCGGTAGCAGTATGGGTACACTACTTC
TRBV10-1	-	-	TRBJ2-1	CASSGDGSSSGEQFF	TGCGCCAGCAGTGGAGACGGCAGCTCCTCCGGTGAGCAGTTCTTC
TRBV2	-	-	TRBJ2-2	CASSVSGGGELFF	TGTGCCAGCAGCGTATCTGGGGGCGGGGAGCTGTTTTTT
TRBV7-2	-	-	TRBJ1-6	CASTSDNSPLHF	TGTGCCAGCACCTCCGATAATTCACCCCTCCACTTT
TRBV9	TRBD1	-	TRBJ1-5	CASSQGYSDRPFNQPQHF	TGTGCCAGCAGCCAAGGGTATTCGGACAGGCCCTTCAATCAGCCCCAGCATTTT
TRBV11-2	-	-	TRBJ1-2	CASSLASKVGGYTF	TGTGCCAGCAGCTTAGCCAGCAAGGTCGGGGGCTACACCTTC
TRBV6-5	-	many	TRBJ2-2	CASSYSNRVTGELFF	TGTGCCAGCAGTTACTCGAACCGGGTCACCGGGGAGCTGTTTTTT
TRBV7-2	-	-	TRBJ1-1	CASSVGGTAEAFF	TGTGCCAGCAGCGTAGGAGGCACGGCTGAAGCTTTCTTT
TRBV5-8	-	-	TRBJ2-3	CASSRYRADTQYF	TGTGCCAGCAGCCGTTACCGGGCAGATACGCAGTATTTT
TRBV15	-	-	TRBJ1-3	CATSRDIGSSGNTIYF	TGTGCCACCAGCAGAGATATAGGTTCGTCTGGAAACACCATATATTTT